The 5 T cell receptor beta chains given below trace back to one sample, sequenced in a study of CD4 T cells in relation to SARS-CoV-2 and coronaviruses (dated by TCRdb to about 2021). Antigens for these TCRs are unknown. Library preparation was by the immunoSEQ multiplex PCR assay. In its TCRdb copy, this immuneACCESS table keeps in-frame sequences only and misses some clones. Where compared with another copy, unresolved V genes explain less than half of these, and the others have no known cause. Across this sample there are around 15,000 clones, with roughly 87% seen only once. About a third of the sample comes from the top ten. CD4+ T cells from unexposed donors were collected before the COVID-19 pandemic (2011-2018). Following 10 days of culture, the EasySep CD4+ T cell isolation kit was used to isolate CD4+ T cells. Source material: CD4+ T cells from PBMCs, cultured in vitro. Receptor source: a human donor in good health.

This sequence joins TRBV30 and TRBJ1-2, with 7 bases matching TRBD1. In germline, CDR1 is GTSNPN, CDR2 SVGIG (reference sequence). The CDR3 has 13 residues. The J segment lost 2 bases and the V segment lost 5 bases, leaving 5 bases of the junction unmatched. The CDR3 coding sequence is TGTGCCTGGTGCCTACAGGGGAACTATGGCTACACCTTC. As protein: CAWCLQGNYGYTF.

The chain carries TRBV3-1 (or the pseudogene TRBV3-2) and TRBJ1-4; 7 bases are shared with TRBD1. Losses at the gene ends were 5 bases for V and 8 bases for J; bases not matched to a gene: 11. Germline V gene data show CDR1 as LGHDT and CDR2 as YNNKEL (reference sequence). This CDR3 is built from 15 residues. CDR3 sequence: CASSLRTGTLEKLFF. The CDR3 nucleotides read TGTGCCAGCAGCTTACGGACAGGCACGCTCGAAAAACTGTTTTTT.

The chain is built from TRBV18 and TRBJ1-1; 11 bases line up with TRBD1. Trimming at V came to 2 bases and at J to 6 bases, leaving 8 bases not matched to a gene. The CDR3 consists of 16 residues. The V gene's germline CDR1 is KGHSH and CDR2 LQKENI. CDR3: CASSPGTGGGHAEAFF. The CDR3 DNA reads TGTGCCAGCTCACCAGGGACAGGGGGGGGACATGCTGAAGCTTTCTTT.

The CDR3 DNA is TGCGCCAGCAGCCAAGCGGGACAGGGTACAGATACGCAGTATTTT. Translation: CASSQAGQGTDTQYF. This chain uses TRBV4-3 with TRBJ2-3, with 9 bases that match TRBD1. The J segment lost 3 bases and the V segment lost 1 base, leaving 2 bases of the junction unmatched. This CDR3 contains 15 residues. Germline V gives CDR1 LGHNA, CDR2 YSLEER.

The V and J genes are TRBV18 and TRBJ1-3; D unclear. Germline assignment: CDR1 KGHSH and CDR2 LQKENI. The V gene lost 0 bases and the J gene lost 0 bases, with 6 bases spanning the gap. The CDR3 is 15 residues long. The DNA of the CDR3 is TGTGCCAGCTCACCACCGGTCTACTCTGGAAACACCATATATTTT. Amino acid sequence: CASSPPVYSGNTIYF.